This TCR beta chain was recovered during a study of OX40 agonist ivuxolimab in advanced cancers. Germline CDR1 LNHDA, CDR2 SQIVND (reference sequence). The CDR3 contains 15 residues. The V segment lost 6 bases and the J segment 0 bases; nucleotides outside the gene matches: 7. Assay: immunoSEQ multiplex PCR; the TCRdb copy retains only in-frame clones and omits some. The data show 35,000 to 45,000 clones, 80% to 90% seen once. The TCR sequence derives from an adult with an advanced solid tumor such as melanoma, head and neck, liver or kidney cancer. V gene TRBV19 combines with J gene TRBJ1-1; 7 bases line up with TRBD1. The source was CD4+ or CD8+ T cells sorted from blood, collected in a trial of the OX40 agonist ivuxolimab. The chain's CDR3 is CASSAGQPMNTEAFF. The CDR3 coding sequence is TGTGCCAGTAGCGCGGGACAGCCCATGAACACTGAAGCTTTCTTT. The full variable domain, completed using reference TRBV19 and TRBJ1-1, is DGGITQSPKYLFRKEGQNVTLSCEQNLNHDAMYWYRQDPGQGLRLIYYSQIVNDFQKGDIAEGYSVSREKKESFPLTVTSAQKNPTAFYLCASSAGQPMNTEAFFGQGTRLTVV.